The 31 T cell receptor beta chains listed next were all sequenced from one sample in a study of cytomegalovirus exposure and HLA in healthy donors. In the PCR, 60 Vbeta and 13 Jbeta primers were used. Only in-frame clones appear in the TCRdb table, and some are missing; sequencing was by immunoSEQ multiplex PCR. The sample lists roughly 170,000 clones, roughly 70% occurring once. The sequenced sample was PBMCs. These receptors came from a girl aged 5 to 17 in good health and CMV-seronegative.

The chain uses TRBV7-9 and TRBJ2-1; D perhaps matches TRBD2 (5 bases). This CDR3 comprises 13 residues. Germline V gives CDR1 SEHNR, CDR2 FQNEAQ (reference sequence). The ends were cut back, 7 bases at V and 3 bases at J, with 10 bases in the middle. The DNA of the CDR3 is TGTGCCAGCACTGGAGGTAACTACAATGAGCAGTTCTTC. This encodes CASTGGNYNEQFF.

The chain recombines TRBV6-6 with TRBJ1-2; the match to TRBD1 covers 7 bases. Germline V lookup: CDR1 MNHNY, CDR2 SVGAGI (reference sequence). This CDR3 region has 13 residues. V lost 5 bases and J lost 8; bases outside the gene matches: 8. Here the CDR3 reads CASSHRGEGGYTF. The CDR3 DNA reads TGTGCCAGCAGTCACAGGGGAGAGGGCGGCTACACCTTC.

The rearrangement joins TRBV6-1 to TRBJ1-5; the match to TRBD1 covers 7 bases. With V trimmed by 6 bases and J by 2 bases, 4 bases remained unmatched. The germline V gene has CDR1 MNHNS and CDR2 SASEGT. The CDR3 extends over 14 amino acids. The CDR3 loop reads CASSPTGRNQPQHF. CDR3 DNA: TGTGCCAGCAGCCCGACAGGGCGCAATCAGCCCCAGCATTTT.

V usage is TRBV11-2 and J usage is TRBJ2-1, with D perhaps TRBD2 (6 bases). Germline V gene lookup returns CDR1 SGHAT and CDR2 FQNNGV. The V end was cut by 1 base, the J end by 8 bases, with 15 bases between. The CDR3 has 15 amino acids. CDR3 in amino acids: CASSLGVGTRDEQFF. In nucleotides, the CDR3 is TGTGCCAGCAGCTTAGGGGTGGGGACTCGAGATGAGCAGTTCTTC.

There are a few counts of this clone. The genes are TRBV2 and TRBJ2-7; 8 bases line up with TRBD2. Looked up from germline, CDR1 is SNHLY and CDR2 is FYNNEI. The CDR3 length is 18 residues. V was clipped by 2 bases and J by 1 base; unmatched bases: 13. The CDR3 here is CASSENSLVSSGSYEQYF. The CDR3 coding sequence is TGTGCCAGCAGTGAAAACTCCCTCGTCTCTAGCGGGTCCTACGAGCAGTACTTC.

This clone was counted only a few times. The V and J genes are TRBV5-1 and TRBJ1-1; 8 bases agree with TRBD1. The germline V gene has CDR1 SGHRS and CDR2 YFSETQ. The CDR3 totals 16 residues. Trimming at V came to 4 bases and at J to 3 bases, leaving 11 bases not matched to a gene. The CDR3 region is CASSPGQGGQDTEAFF. In DNA form, the CDR3 reads TGCGCCAGCAGCCCCGGACAGGGAGGGCAGGACACTGAAGCTTTCTTT.

This clone has just one count. This chain uses TRBV6-4 with TRBJ2-3, with 13 bases identical to TRBD2. Germline V lookup: CDR1 MRHNA, CDR2 SNTAGT. V trimming: 4 bases; J trimming: 6 bases; junction bases outside the gene matches: 4. The CDR3 totals 15 residues. The CDR3 protein is CASSVTSGGADTQYF. The CDR3 DNA follows: TGTGCCAGCAGTGTCACTAGCGGGGGGGCTGATACGCAGTATTTT.

This chain connects TRBV5-6 to TRBJ1-2, with D unclear. The CDR3 loop spans 17 amino acids. Looked up from germline, CDR1 is SGHDT and CDR2 is YYEEEE. V lost 1 base, J lost 5 bases, and 21 bases lay in between. In DNA form, the CDR3 reads TGTGCCAGCAGCTTGCCCCCGCCTGAGGGCCTGGGATATGGCTACACCTTC. Encoded protein: CASSLPPPEGLGYGYTF.

This clone has just a few counts. This chain joins TRBV19 and TRBJ1-1; the D gene is possibly TRBD1 (6 bases). Germline values: CDR1 LNHDA, CDR2 SQIVND (reference sequence). The V end lost 7 bases, the J end lost 0 bases, and 12 bases lay between the germline ends. The CDR3 runs to 14 residues. CDR3 region: CASTRSGVNTEAFF. In nucleotides, the CDR3 is TGTGCCAGTACCCGCTCAGGGGTGAACACTGAAGCTTTCTTT.

This clone was counted between two and nine times. V gene TRBV7-9 combines with J gene TRBJ1-1, with D uncertain. The CDR3 covers 13 residues. Germline V gives CDR1 SEHNR, CDR2 FQNEAQ (reference sequence). Trimming pared 2 bases from V and 0 bases from J, leaving 4 bases between. CDR3 coding DNA: TGTGCCAGCAGCTTATCAATGAACACTGAAGCTTTCTTT. This translates into CASSLSMNTEAFF.

The genes are TRBV5-1 and TRBJ2-7; TRBD2 matches 13 bases. CDR3 length: 14 amino acids. Looked up from germline, CDR1 is SGHRS and CDR2 is YFSETQ. The V gene end was trimmed by 5 bases and the J gene end by 8 bases; junction bases not matched to a gene: 7. CDR3 nucleotide sequence: TGCGCCAGCAGTCCAGGGACTAGCGGGGACCAGCAGTACTTC. As protein: CASSPGTSGDQQYF.

In this sample, this clone turned up once. The V call is TRBV30, the J call TRBJ2-1; TRBD2 might be the D (5 bases). The V and J ends lost 4 bases and 1 base respectively, with 14 bases between them. Germline CDR1 is GTSNPN and CDR2 is SVGIG (reference sequence). This CDR3 is 15 amino acids long. CDR3 in DNA: TGTGCCTGGACTCAAGACTATAGTTCCTACAATGAGCAGTTCTTC. Protein sequence: CAWTQDYSSYNEQFF.

Only one count was recorded for this clone. The chain couples TRBV18 to TRBJ1-2; D is uncertain. Trimming shortened V by 2 bases and J by 2 bases, and 6 bases separated the two germline ends. The CDR3 has 13 amino acids. CDR1 KGHSH and CDR2 LQKENI come from the germline V gene. CDR3 region: CASSPTENYGYTF. For the CDR3, the DNA is TGTGCCAGCTCACCAACAGAGAACTATGGCTACACCTTC.

The V gene is TRBV9, the J gene TRBJ1-6; the D is unclear. The CDR3 is made up of 12 amino acids. V gave up 4 bases and J gave up 9 bases, with 8 bases separating them. Germline V gives CDR1 SGDLS, CDR2 YYNGEE. The CDR3 protein is CASSPHSSPLHF. The CDR3 DNA follows: TGTGCCAGCAGCCCCCACAGTTCACCCCTCCACTTT.

There are a few counts of this clone. This chain joins TRBV6-1 and TRBJ2-5, with D unclear. V was pared by 3 bases and J by 5 bases, with 10 bases between. This CDR3 spans 13 amino acids. The germline V gene encodes CDR1 MNHNS and CDR2 SASEGT. The chain's CDR3 is CASSDPAPETQYF. CDR3 sequence (DNA): TGTGCCAGCAGTGATCCAGCGCCCGAGACCCAGTACTTC.

This chain uses TRBV6-5 with TRBJ2-1; D is ambiguous. V was cut by 0 bases and J by 4 bases, with 7 bases left in between. Germline values: CDR1 MNHEY, CDR2 SVGAGI. The CDR3 has 14 amino acids. In nucleotides, the CDR3 is TGTGCCAGCAGTTACTCGTTGAGTTACAATGAGCAGTTCTTC. The encoded protein is CASSYSLSYNEQFF.

The table lists this clone with a few counts. This chain uses TRBV9 with TRBJ1-1; D uncertain. V was shortened by 4 bases and J by 2 bases, with 9 bases between the two germline ends. Germline V CDR1 and CDR2: SGDLS, YYNGEE. This CDR3 region has 13 residues. The CDR3 DNA follows: TGTGCCAGCAGCCCCAGTGGTAACACTGAAGCTTTCTTT. This codes for CASSPSGNTEAFF.

The chain is built from TRBV6-6 and TRBJ2-7; 11 bases are a match to TRBD1. J lost 3 bases, V lost 2 bases, and 6 bases had no gene match. Germline loops: CDR1 MNHNY, CDR2 SVGAGI (reference sequence). The CDR3 spans 16 residues. The CDR3 sequence: CASSYPEGTGGYEQYF. CDR3 DNA sequence: TGTGCCAGCAGTTACCCTGAGGGGACAGGGGGCTACGAGCAGTACTTC.

This clone occurred a few times. The chain employs TRBV7-3 and TRBJ1-1; 7 positions match TRBD1. CDR3 length: 15 residues. Losses at the gene ends were 0 bases for V and 3 bases for J; bases not matched to a gene: 4. CDR1 and CDR2 (germline): SGHTA, FQGTGA. CDR3 loop: CASSLTRQGDTEAFF. For the CDR3, the DNA is TGTGCCAGCAGCTTAACGAGGCAGGGGGACACTGAAGCTTTCTTT.

Only a few counts were recorded for this clone. The chain joins TRBV6-5 to TRBJ2-1; 11 nucleotides match TRBD2. The V gene's germline CDR1 is MNHEY and CDR2 SVGAGI. CDR3 length: 15 residues. Germline trimming cut 5 bases from V and 13 bases from J; bases unmatched to any gene: 13. CDR3 sequence (DNA): TGTGCCAGCAGTGCCGATGGGCTAGCGGGGGGTCGCCAGTTCTTC. Protein product: CASSADGLAGGRQFF.

The chain uses TRBV11-3 and TRBJ1-1; 7 positions match TRBD1. Germline trimming cut 6 bases from V and 3 bases from J; bases unmatched to any gene: 10. Germline CDR1 is SGHNT and CDR2 is YENEEA. The CDR3 length is 15 residues. Written as DNA, the CDR3 is TGTGCCAGCAGTACACAGGGGTCCCCTTACACTGAAGCTTTCTTT. Protein: CASSTQGSPYTEAFF.

This clone was counted a few times. The chain employs TRBV5-1 and TRBJ2-3, with D tentatively TRBD1 (6 bases). Germline CDR1 and CDR2: SGHRS and YFSETQ. Deletions cut 7 bases from V and 2 bases from J, with 11 bases between. This CDR3 comprises 13 residues. The CDR3: CASSGDNTDTQYF. The CDR3 DNA is TGCGCCAGCTCAGGGGACAACACAGATACGCAGTATTTT.

This chain uses TRBV7-6 with TRBJ1-1, with 7 bases lining up with TRBD1. Per germline, CDR1 SGHVS and CDR2 FNYEAQ. V trimming: 5 bases; J trimming: 6 bases; junction bases outside the gene matches: 24. This CDR3 spans 19 amino acids. CDR3 residues: CASSHLWGTKGNRGAEAFF. CDR3 DNA sequence: TGTGCCAGCAGCCACCTCTGGGGAACTAAAGGGAACAGGGGCGCTGAAGCTTTCTTT.

This clone appeared a few times. The CDR3 protein is CASSGTSPETQYF. The CDR3, as DNA: TGTGCCAGCAGTGGGACTAGTCCGGAGACCCAGTACTTC. The chain links TRBV6-6 to TRBJ2-5; 8 bases are shared with TRBD2. CDR3 length: 13 residues. With V trimmed by 5 bases and J by 5 bases, 4 bases remained unmatched. Germline V CDR1 and CDR2: MNHNY, SVGAGI (reference sequence).

This clone turned up a few times. V usage is TRBV19 and J usage is TRBJ1-4; perhaps TRBD1 as D (5 bases). From germline, CDR1 is LNHDA and CDR2 SQIVND (reference sequence). This CDR3 is 15 amino acids long. V lost 6 bases to trimming and J lost 3 bases, with 14 bases between them. CDR3 sequence: CASSGSGASNEKLFF. CDR3 bases: TGTGCCAGTAGCGGGTCTGGGGCGTCTAATGAAAAACTGTTTTTT.

The gene calls are TRBV19 and TRBJ2-7; TRBD1 agrees at 9 bases. From germline, CDR1 is LNHDA and CDR2 SQIVND (reference sequence). Germline trimming cut 3 bases from V and 7 bases from J; bases unmatched to any gene: 10. The CDR3 totals 15 residues. CDR3 region: CASSIAGTGSREQYF. DNA for the CDR3: TGTGCCAGTAGTATTGCCGGGACAGGGTCCAGGGAGCAGTACTTC.

V and J are TRBV7-9 and TRBJ2-7; 9 nucleotides agree with TRBD2. The germline CDR1 and CDR2 sequences are SEHNR and FQNEAQ (reference sequence). The CDR3 spans 17 residues. With V trimmed by 0 bases and J by 7 bases, 13 bases remained unmatched. The CDR3 protein is CASSLARRTSGLGEQYF. The CDR3 nucleotides are TGTGCCAGCAGCTTAGCGCGGAGAACTAGCGGGCTCGGGGAGCAGTACTTC.

This clone was seen only a few times. The chain uses TRBV5-4 and TRBJ2-7, with 11 bases identical to TRBD1. CDR3 length: 13 residues. The J segment lost 7 bases and the V segment lost 4 bases, leaving 4 bases of the junction unmatched. Germline V gene sequence: CDR1 SGHNT, CDR2 YYREEE (reference sequence). The CDR3 nucleotides read TGTGCCAGCAGCCGGGACAGGGGGAATGAGCAGTACTTC. Translating it yields CASSRDRGNEQYF. The entire variable domain, with the rest obtained from reference TRBV5-4 and TRBJ2-7, is as follows: ETGVTQSPTHLIKTRGQQVTLRCSSQSGHNTVSWYQQALGQGPQFIFQYYREEENGRGNFPPRFSGLQFPNYSSELNVNALELDDSALYLCASSRDRGNEQYFGPGTRLTVT.

The J gene is TRBJ2-7, the V gene TRBV7-3; TRBD1 aligns across 10 bases. This CDR3 contains 15 residues. Germline values: CDR1 SGHTA, CDR2 FQGTGA. V lost 4 bases to trimming and J lost 0 bases; unmatched junction nucleotides: 3. The CDR3 coding sequence is TGTGCCAGCAGCTGGACAGGGGGGGGCTCCTACGAGCAGTACTTC. This codes for CASSWTGGGSYEQYF.

This rearrangement joins TRBV6-1 to TRBJ2-7, with 12 bases fitting TRBD1. The V gene end was trimmed by 11 bases and the J gene end by 4 bases; junction bases not matched to a gene: 9. The CDR3 totals 14 residues. Germline V gives CDR1 MNHNS, CDR2 SASEGT. CDR3 sequence (DNA): TGTGCCGGAGGGGGACAGGGGGCTCTATACGAGCAGTACTTC. Its protein product is CAGGGQGALYEQYF.

The table lists this clone with a count of one. The chain links TRBV6-1 to TRBJ2-5, with a possible D match to TRBD1 (5 bases). V lost 6 bases and J 2 bases, leaving 10 bases between the germline ends. Germline CDR1 is MNHNS and CDR2 is SASEGT. CDR3 length: 13 residues. CDR3 DNA sequence: TGTGCCAGCAGCGGAGACAGACAAGAGACCCAGTACTTC. Its translation: CASSGDRQETQYF.